The T cell receptor (beta chain) described here comes from a study of CD8+ T cells in alopecia areata. Study-level points and caveats: More clonal than normal scalp was lesional scalp, particularly alopecia totalis/universalis. Many expanded lesional clones persisted in scalp and blood during tofacitinib. In scalp, tofacitinib significantly decreased clonality and expanded CD8+ clones among the top 100.

This sample's treatment: oral pan-JAK inhibitor, 5-10 mg twice daily. J lost 1 base, V lost 3 bases, and 4 bases had no gene match. Germline-derived CDR1 and CDR2 are LGHNA and YSLEER. The CDR3 is made up of 18 amino acids. This clone was recorded a few times. Antigen: not known. Other DNA sequences within the sample encode an identical CDR3. Investigators isolated RNA and reverse transcribed it into cDNA to act as the sequencing template. Method: immunoSEQ multiplex PCR; TCRdb's copy keeps in-frame clones and lacks some. The repertoire holds around 190,000 clones, approximately 57% seen once, with just over 1% in the top ten.

This sequence was found in a human donor with alopecia areata. This chain uses TRBV4-3 with TRBJ2-3; TRBD2 agrees at 16 bases. The sequenced sample was CD4+ T cells sorted from blood, obtained at week 24, from a patient treated with tofacitinib. The CDR3 nucleotides read TGCGCCAGCAGCCAGGGACTAGCGGGGGGGCCGGGCACAGATACGCAGTATTTT. This gives the protein CASSQGLAGGPGTDTQYF.